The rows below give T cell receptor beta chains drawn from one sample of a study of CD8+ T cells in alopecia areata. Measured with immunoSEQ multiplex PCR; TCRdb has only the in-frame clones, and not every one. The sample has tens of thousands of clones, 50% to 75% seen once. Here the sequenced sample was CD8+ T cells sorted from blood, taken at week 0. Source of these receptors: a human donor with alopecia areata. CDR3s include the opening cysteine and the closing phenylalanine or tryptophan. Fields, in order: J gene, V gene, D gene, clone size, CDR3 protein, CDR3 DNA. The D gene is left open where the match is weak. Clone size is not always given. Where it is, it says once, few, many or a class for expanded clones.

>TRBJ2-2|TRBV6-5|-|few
CASNPWGNTGELFF
TGTGCCAGCAACCCCTGGGGAAACACCGGGGAGCTGTTTTTT
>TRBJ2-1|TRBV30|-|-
CAWDRGSSYNEQFF
TGTGCCTGGGATCGAGGGTCCTCCTACAATGAGCAGTTCTTC
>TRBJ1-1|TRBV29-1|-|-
CSAPTNTEAFF
TGCAGCGCCCCGACGAACACTGAAGCTTTCTTT
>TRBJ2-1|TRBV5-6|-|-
CASSLAGNEQFF
TGTGCCAGCAGCTTGGCCGGGAATGAGCAGTTCTTC
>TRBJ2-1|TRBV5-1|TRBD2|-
CASSPGLAGAVSRFYNEQFF
TGCGCCAGCAGCCCGGGACTAGCGGGAGCAGTTTCCCGGTTCTACAATGAGCAGTTCTTC
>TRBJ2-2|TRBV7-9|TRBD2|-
CASTQLGAGGDTGELFF
TGTGCCAGCACCCAACTGGGAGCGGGAGGCGACACCGGGGAGCTGTTTTTT
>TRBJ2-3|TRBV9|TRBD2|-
CASSPGLASLGDTQYF
TGTGCCAGCAGCCCGGGACTAGCCTCCTTAGGGGATACGCAGTATTTT
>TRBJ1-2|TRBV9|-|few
CASSVGHRTDGYTF
TGTGCCAGCAGCGTCGGACACCGTACTGATGGCTACACCTTC
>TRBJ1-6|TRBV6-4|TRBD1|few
CASSDSLGGQSPLHF
TGTGCCAGCAGTGACTCGTTAGGGGGCCAATCACCCCTCCACTTT
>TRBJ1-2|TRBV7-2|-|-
CASTEDGGANYGYTF
TGTGCCAGCACCGAGGACGGCGGAGCTAACTATGGCTACACCTTC
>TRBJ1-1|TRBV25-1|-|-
CASSEYMNTEAFF
TGTGCCAGCAGTGAATACATGAACACTGAAGCTTTCTTT
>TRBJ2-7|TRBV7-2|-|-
CASSPTDSFYEQYF
TGTGCCAGCAGCCCCACGGACAGCTTCTACGAGCAGTACTTC
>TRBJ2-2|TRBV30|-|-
CAWSLGSAGELFF
TGTGCCTGGAGTTTGGGTTCGGCCGGGGAGCTGTTTTTT
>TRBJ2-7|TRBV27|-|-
CASSLRGIAYEQYF
TGTGCCAGCAGTTTGCGAGGGATCGCCTACGAGCAGTACTTC
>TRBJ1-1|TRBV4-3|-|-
CASSQDRGSEAFF
TGCGCCAGCAGCCAAGATCGGGGATCTGAAGCTTTCTTT
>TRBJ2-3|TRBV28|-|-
CASSESGADTQYF
TGTGCCAGCAGTGAATCGGGGGCAGATACGCAGTATTTT
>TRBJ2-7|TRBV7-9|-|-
CASSLQNSYEQYF
TGTGCCAGCAGCTTACAGAACTCCTACGAGCAGTACTTC
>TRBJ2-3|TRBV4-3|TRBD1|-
CASSRRGLGTDTQYF
TGCGCCAGCAGCCGTAGGGGGCTGGGCACAGATACGCAGTATTTT